A single sample gave rise to the 5 T cell receptor beta chains below, sequenced in a study of vaccination effects on CD4 cells after COVID-19. The repertoire was sequenced with immunoSEQ multiplex PCR; TCRdb's copy has only in-frame clones and lacks some. The table has about 15,000 clones, approximately 68% seen once. These receptors lack a known antigen. ViraFEST expansion of antigen-specific CD4+ T cells with viral peptide pools preceded sequencing. The culture ran for approximately 11 days before CD4+ T cells were isolated. Each participant was administered two doses of either the BNT162b2 or the mRNA-1273 vaccine. The sequencing used CD4+ T cells from PBMCs cultured with HCoV-NL63 spike peptides, collected after COVID-19 vaccination. Receptor source: a human donor who received a COVID-19 vaccine.

This chain uses TRBV6-1 with TRBJ2-2; D possibly corresponds to TRBD2 (6 bases). Trimming left V 6 bases short and J 5 bases short, with 10 bases between. From germline, CDR1 is MNHNS and CDR2 SASEGT. This CDR3 spans 13 amino acids. CDR3 DNA sequence: TGTGCCAGCAGCCCGACTAGGACCGGGGAGCTGTTTTTT. It specifies CASSPTRTGELFF.

The CDR3 here is CASSLDSPYNEQFF. The CDR3 nucleotides are TGTGCCAGCAGCTTAGACAGTCCCTACAATGAGCAGTTCTTC. The chain couples TRBV7-9 to TRBJ2-1; D remains ambiguous. Germline-derived CDR1 and CDR2 are SEHNR and FQNEAQ (reference sequence). Trimming took 1 base from V and 2 from J, leaving 6 bases between them. The CDR3 is made up of 14 amino acids.

This clone was seen a single time. The chain links TRBV9 to TRBJ2-1; D perhaps matches TRBD2 (6 bases). V was pared by 7 bases and J by 3 bases, with 11 bases between. The CDR3 consists of 13 residues. Germline values: CDR1 SGDLS, CDR2 YYNGEE. The CDR3: CASSTRLYNEQFF. CDR3 DNA: TGTGCCAGCTCGACTAGACTCTACAATGAGCAGTTCTTC.

This clone showed up just once. The chain employs TRBV6-6 and TRBJ2-2; D might be TRBD1 (8 bases). Deletions cut 5 bases from V and 0 bases from J, with 16 bases between. This CDR3 spans 17 amino acids. Germline CDR1 and CDR2: MNHNY and SVGAGI (reference sequence). In DNA, the CDR3 is TGTGCCAGCAGTCCCAGAGCGGGACAGGCGAACACCGGGGAGCTGTTTTTT. It codes for CASSPRAGQANTGELFF.

The chain recombines TRBV4-2 with TRBJ2-3; TRBD2 matches 7 bases. This CDR3 spans 16 amino acids. Germline V gene data show CDR1 as LGHNA and CDR2 as YNFKEQ. Unmatched junction bases numbered 14, after V lost 7 bases and J lost 4 bases. The CDR3 DNA sequence: TGTGCCAGCACCTTAGGGAGGGACCTCAAGGCAGATACGCAGTATTTT. This gives the protein CASTLGRDLKADTQYF.